One T cell receptor (beta chain) is described in this entry. What it recognizes is unknown. These data belong to a study of cytomegalovirus exposure and HLA in healthy donors. The study, taken as a whole, reports: TCR beta sequences reportedly predicted the HLA-A and HLA-B alleles of most subjects accurately. It emerged from a later analysis that several of the most significant clusters appeared to be linked to common viral pathogens. The authors excluded some V segments, including TRBV6-2 and TRBV6-3, as indistinguishable. Across donors, sequencing depth was assumed by presence/absence analyses to be roughly uniform.

60 Vbeta and 13 Jbeta primers were used in PCR. The method was immunoSEQ multiplex PCR; TCRdb's version includes in-frame clones alone and lacks a portion of them. The sample has more than 85,000 clones; less than 85% are singletons. Germline V CDR1 and CDR2: SGDLS, YYNGEE. CDR3 length: 16 amino acids. V gave up 0 bases and J gave up 5 bases; unmatched junction bases: 6. The receptor comes from a man aged 35 to 55 in good health and CMV-seropositive. Sequencing was done on a sample of PBMCs. This sequence joins TRBV9 and TRBJ2-2; 8 bases are a match to TRBD1. This CDR3 reads CASSVVPGGGTGELFF. The CDR3 DNA is TGTGCCAGCAGCGTAGTCCCAGGGGGCGGGACCGGGGAGCTGTTTTTT.